This T cell receptor (beta chain) was recovered during a study of regulatory T cells in long-lasting Graves disease. Arm-PCR of CDR3 regions and iRepertoire HTBI primers were the basis on which TCR beta libraries were built. TCRdb re-called the multiplex PCR reads with MiXCR, one entry per CDR3 protein. The sample includes over 350,000 distinct CDR3 sequences, 13% to 15% of them seen just once. In this sample, this clonotype turned up many times. Its specificity is not known. The time point here: newly diagnosed GD, antithyroid drugs for less than 3 months. PBMC-extracted RNA yielded the TCR library. Study-level results: A greater number of public clonotypes (under 3,000) was shared by persistent patients than by new patients (approximately 880).

Germline CDR1 and CDR2: SGHVS and FNYEAQ. CDR3 length equals 15 residues. Losses at the gene ends were 3 bases for V and 8 bases for J; bases not matched to a gene: 8. This sample was shared with a second study, whose subject was T cells in Graves' hyperthyroidism and ophthalmopathy. That study adds: The study based diagnoses on clinical symptoms, serum thyroxine and TRAb, thyroid ultrasound and orbital computed tomography.

Here the sequenced sample was peripheral blood mononuclear cells (PBMCs), taken at new diagnosis, from a patient treated with antithyroid drugs. The receptor's source is a woman aged 45 to 65 with Graves disease. The chain employs TRBV7-6 and TRBJ2-1; 9 bases line up with TRBD2. The CDR3 reads CASSLSAGGPYEQFF. The CDR3 coding sequence is TGTGCCAGCAGCTTGTCGGCGGGAGGGCCCTATGAGCAGTTCTTC.